This is a list of T cell receptor beta chains from one sample in a study of CD8+ T cells in alopecia areata. Sequencing was performed with immunoSEQ multiplex PCR; in TCRdb, only in-frame clones are kept and a portion is missing. The data show some 210,000 clones, just over 65% seen once. Sequencing used CD4+ T cells sorted from blood, obtained between weeks 43 and 45, from a patient treated with tofacitinib. The receptors were sampled from a human donor with alopecia areata. Each CDR3 is given with its conserved first and last residue. D genes are given only for firm matches. Clone size is shown for a subset of rows, as once, few, many or a class of expanded clone.

j_call: TRBJ1-2; d_call: -; clone_size: -; v_call: TRBV5-1; cdr3_aa: CASSLEPGSGYTF; cdr3_nt: TGCGCCAGCAGCTTGGAACCGGGTAGTGGCTACACCTTC
j_call: TRBJ2-5; d_call: TRBD1; clone_size: -; v_call: TRBV5-1; cdr3_aa: CASSKDRGGQETQYF; cdr3_nt: TGCGCCAGCAGCAAGGACAGGGGGGGTCAGGAGACCCAGTACTTC
j_call: TRBJ2-7; d_call: -; clone_size: -; v_call: TRBV29-1; cdr3_aa: CSVEPGPHEQYF; cdr3_nt: TGCAGCGTTGAGCCAGGTCCCCACGAGCAGTACTTC
j_call: TRBJ1-5; d_call: -; clone_size: -; v_call: TRBV14; cdr3_aa: CASSQRPKGGNQPQHF; cdr3_nt: TGTGCCAGCAGCCAGCGTCCTAAGGGTGGCAATCAGCCCCAGCATTTT
j_call: TRBJ1-1; d_call: TRBD1; clone_size: few; v_call: TRBV6-5; cdr3_aa: CASSYSQGGAEAFF; cdr3_nt: TGTGCCAGCAGTTACTCCCAGGGGGGAGCCGAAGCTTTCTTT
j_call: TRBJ2-4; d_call: -; clone_size: once; v_call: TRBV2; cdr3_aa: CASSEEGLAKNIQYF; cdr3_nt: TGTGCCAGCAGTGAAGAAGGATTAGCCAAAAACATTCAGTACTTC
j_call: TRBJ2-7; d_call: -; clone_size: -; v_call: TRBV29-1; cdr3_aa: CSASGPHYEQYF; cdr3_nt: TGCAGCGCCTCGGGACCGCACTACGAGCAGTACTTC
j_call: TRBJ2-1; d_call: -; clone_size: -; v_call: TRBV9; cdr3_aa: CASSVGQGSYNEQFF; cdr3_nt: TGTGCCAGCAGCGTAGGCCAGGGCTCCTACAATGAGCAGTTCTTC
j_call: TRBJ1-1; d_call: -; clone_size: few; v_call: TRBV7-2; cdr3_aa: CASSLVSSGYDSLLLF; cdr3_nt: TGTGCCAGCAGCTTAGTCTCTTCTGGGTACGACAGTCTCCTTTTATTT
j_call: TRBJ2-7; d_call: -; clone_size: -; v_call: TRBV6-1; cdr3_aa: CASSPLAGYEQYF; cdr3_nt: TGTGCCAGCAGTCCCTTAGCAGGCTACGAGCAGTACTTC
j_call: TRBJ1-2; d_call: -; clone_size: -; v_call: TRBV5-1; cdr3_aa: CASSSDGGNYGYTF; cdr3_nt: TGCGCCAGCAGCTCGGACGGGGGAAACTATGGCTACACCTTC
j_call: TRBJ2-7; d_call: -; clone_size: once; v_call: TRBV29-1; cdr3_aa: CSVARGEEQYF; cdr3_nt: TGCAGCGTGGCTCGGGGTGAAGAGCAGTACTTC
j_call: TRBJ1-1; d_call: -; clone_size: -; v_call: TRBV27; cdr3_aa: CASSFLQGAAEAFF; cdr3_nt: TGTGCCAGCAGTTTTCTACAGGGTGCGGCGGAAGCTTTCTTT
j_call: TRBJ1-1; d_call: -; clone_size: -; v_call: TRBV30; cdr3_aa: CAWSDVLGAFF; cdr3_nt: TGTGCCTGGAGCGACGTTCTTGGGGCTTTCTTT
j_call: TRBJ1-6; d_call: -; clone_size: once; v_call: TRBV23-1; cdr3_aa: CASSQSRESLPSPYNSPLHF; cdr3_nt: TGCGCCAGCAGTCAATCTAGGGAATCCCTTCCTTCTCCTTATAATTCACCCCTCCACTTT
j_call: TRBJ2-6; d_call: -; clone_size: -; v_call: TRBV27; cdr3_aa: CASRATGRPSGGANVLTF; cdr3_nt: TGTGCCAGCAGGGCCACAGGGAGGCCGTCGGGTGGGGCCAACGTCCTGACTTTC
j_call: TRBJ2-5; d_call: TRBD1; clone_size: -; v_call: TRBV4-3; cdr3_aa: CASSQDLRDRWDQYF; cdr3_nt: TGCGCCAGCAGCCAAGATCTCCGGGACAGGTGGGACCAGTACTTC
j_call: TRBJ2-5; d_call: -; clone_size: once; v_call: TRBV6-5; cdr3_aa: CASSAGLSKETQYF; cdr3_nt: TGTGCCAGCAGTGCGGGGCTCAGCAAAGAGACCCAGTACTTC
j_call: TRBJ2-1; d_call: -; clone_size: -; v_call: TRBV2; cdr3_aa: CASRSEPSGEQFF; cdr3_nt: TGTGCCAGCAGGAGCGAACCCTCGGGTGAGCAGTTCTTC
j_call: TRBJ1-1; d_call: -; clone_size: -; v_call: TRBV30; cdr3_aa: CAWRENQNTEAFF; cdr3_nt: TGTGCCTGGAGGGAGAATCAGAACACTGAAGCTTTCTTT
j_call: TRBJ1-1; d_call: -; clone_size: -; v_call: TRBV11-3; cdr3_aa: CASSLDASVTEAFF; cdr3_nt: TGTGCCAGCAGCTTGGACGCGAGCGTCACTGAAGCTTTCTTT
j_call: TRBJ2-1; d_call: -; clone_size: -; v_call: TRBV11-2; cdr3_aa: CASSSVRQRGNEQFF; cdr3_nt: TGTGCCAGCAGCTCCGTCAGGCAGCGTGGAAATGAGCAGTTCTTC
j_call: TRBJ1-4; d_call: -; clone_size: few; v_call: TRBV30; cdr3_aa: CAWMGGEKLFF; cdr3_nt: TGTGCTTGGATGGGGGGTGAAAAACTGTTTTTT
j_call: TRBJ2-7; d_call: -; clone_size: -; v_call: TRBV29-1; cdr3_aa: CSVGFNSYEQYF; cdr3_nt: TGCAGCGTTGGCTTTAACTCCTACGAGCAGTACTTC
j_call: TRBJ2-5; d_call: -; clone_size: -; v_call: TRBV5-1; cdr3_aa: CASSQDPSDDETQYF; cdr3_nt: TGCGCCAGCAGCCAGGATCCTAGCGATGACGAGACCCAGTACTTC
j_call: TRBJ1-5; d_call: -; clone_size: -; v_call: TRBV6-6; cdr3_aa: CASRSGLNQPQHF; cdr3_nt: TGTGCCAGCCGAAGTGGACTTAATCAGCCCCAGCATTTT
j_call: TRBJ1-6; d_call: -; clone_size: -; v_call: TRBV4-3; cdr3_aa: CASSQDRAGERSPLHF; cdr3_nt: TGCGCCAGCAGCCAAGATCGGGCGGGGGAGAGGTCACCCCTCCACTTT
j_call: TRBJ2-7; d_call: TRBD2; clone_size: -; v_call: TRBV7-3; cdr3_aa: CASSLTAGAEQYF; cdr3_nt: TGTGCCAGCAGCTTAACAGCGGGGGCCGAGCAGTACTTC
j_call: TRBJ2-2; d_call: -; clone_size: -; v_call: TRBV19; cdr3_aa: CASSYDSFTGELFF; cdr3_nt: TGTGCCAGTAGTTATGACTCCTTCACCGGGGAGCTGTTTTTT
j_call: TRBJ2-6; d_call: -; clone_size: -; v_call: TRBV25-1; cdr3_aa: CASSEWLGSGANVLTF; cdr3_nt: TGTGCCAGCAGTGAATGGTTGGGCTCTGGGGCCAACGTCCTGACTTTC
j_call: TRBJ2-2; d_call: TRBD1; clone_size: few; v_call: TRBV10-3; cdr3_aa: CAIARTGGDGELFF; cdr3_nt: TGTGCCATCGCGCGGACAGGGGGTGACGGGGAGCTGTTTTTT
j_call: TRBJ2-7; d_call: -; clone_size: once; v_call: TRBV5-1; cdr3_aa: CASSFGGNPSYEQYF; cdr3_nt: TGCGCCAGCAGCTTCGGGGGCAACCCTTCCTACGAGCAGTACTTC
j_call: TRBJ2-5; d_call: -; clone_size: few; v_call: TRBV27; cdr3_aa: CASSFRGRETQYF; cdr3_nt: TGTGCCAGCAGTTTCCGGGGGCGTGAGACCCAGTACTTC
j_call: TRBJ2-7; d_call: -; clone_size: -; v_call: TRBV5-6; cdr3_aa: CASSLDGIRDF; cdr3_nt: TGTGCCAGCAGCTTGGACGGCATTCGGGACTTC
j_call: TRBJ2-7; d_call: -; clone_size: -; v_call: TRBV7-2; cdr3_aa: CASSQAAHYEQYF; cdr3_nt: TGTGCCAGCAGCCAAGCGGCGCATTACGAGCAGTACTTC
j_call: TRBJ2-3; d_call: -; clone_size: -; v_call: TRBV7-2; cdr3_aa: CASSLDWQRSTQYF; cdr3_nt: TGTGCCAGCAGCTTAGATTGGCAGCGGAGTACGCAGTATTTT
j_call: TRBJ1-4; d_call: TRBD1; clone_size: -; v_call: TRBV30; cdr3_aa: CAWSAGQNEKLFF; cdr3_nt: TGTGCCTGGAGTGCGGGACAGAATGAAAAACTGTTTTTT